This T cell receptor (beta chain) originates from a study of blood T cells in healthy people across ages (dated by TCRdb to the mid-2010s). Some background on the complete study: In model experiments, template switching captured about one uniquely barcoded TCR beta cDNA molecule for every two T cells. To track age-related changes in TCR beta repertoire diversity, the study relied on deep sequencing normalized with unique cDNA molecular identifiers. The donors were split into four age groups: young (average 16 years), middle-aged (over 35), aged (roughly 65) and long-lived (over 75). To avoid experimental bias, donors of different ages were spread randomly across the sequencing lanes. Two additional independent replicas of 1 million unique cDNA reads from the same blood draw were analyzed for two donors (one aged 18 to 30 and one aged 80 or older).

Including the terminal cysteine and phenylalanine, the CDR3 comprises 15 residues. The entry retains the CDR3 DNA only, 45 bases that are in frame from base 1. For CDR1 and CDR2, the germline V gene (reference sequence) lists DFQATT and SNEGSKA. Receptors were amplified or captured by 5' RACE. Sequencer: Illumina HiSeq 2500. A second about 7 to 11 cycle PCR used a sample-barcoded 5' primer and a J-beta primer mix. A unique molecular identifier was introduced onto each TCR beta cDNA molecule by a template-switch 5' adaptor carrying 12 random nucleotides. At least 2.5 million CDR3-containing paired-end reads were obtained from each sample. First-strand cDNA was synthesized from all RNA with the Mint cDNA synthesis kit, primed by a TRBC-specific oligonucleotide. All cDNA was treated with uracil-DNA glycosylase and then went through a first 18-cycle PCR with the universal primers M1SS and BC2_uni_R. As for the authors' bioinformatics: Each sample was normalized by randomly selecting 1 million high-quality reads, each carrying a distinct molecular identifier. Reads sharing molecular identifiers were discarded rather than binned into consensus sequences. MiTCR, set to a Q25 quality threshold and the strictest error-elimination algorithm, was used for CDR3 identification, clonotype clustering and error correction. A nonparametric unseen species model with Euler transformation was used to estimate a lower bound on total TCR beta diversity. The public reads were quality trimmed at Q25 with fastp and then assembled into clones with MiXCR by TCRdb, keeping productive beta chains. Entries that share a CDR3 protein sequence are merged under the most common genes and DNA. The V and J calls shown here were made by TCRdb, not taken from the authors' results. The sample includes 650,000 or so distinct CDR3 sequences, with 40% to 65% observed a single time. The ten most abundant clones make up less than 15% of the sample.

The donors were about 40 Caucasian individuals from Russia, aged 6 to 90 years, who were systemically healthy. Around 10 milliliters of peripheral blood were collected from each donor into EDTA-treated Vacutainer tubes. Ficoll-Paque density-gradient centrifugation was used to isolate PBMCs, with at least 7 million obtained per sample. Trizol reagent was used to extract total RNA from PBMCs, with at least 6 micrograms per sample. For every donor, flow cytometry on a PBMC aliquot measured the percentage of naive CD45RAhigh/CD27high T cells. Turning to this clonotype: The clone's antigen remains unknown. One end of the junction fails to match germline, which may point to a read error.

General study outcomes and caveats: There was a strong correlation between observed TCR beta diversity and the percentage of naive T cells measured by flow cytometry. Donor CMV infection status was unknown, potentially confounding age-related changes in expanded clonotypes. The long-lived group showed more naive CD4+ T cells, fewer expanded clones and increased TCR diversity than the aged group, suggesting age selection. Conclusive comparison of naive and antigen-experienced compartments was prevented by the profiling of bulk unsorted PBMCs. Estimates of total diversity based on one million sequenced T cells were regarded as lower bounds and as underestimates. Observed TCR beta diversity per million T cells fell roughly linearly with age, and a significant reduction was already apparent by age around 40.

The rearrangement joined TRBV20-1 to TRBJ1-2; no D gene call is confident. The sequencing input was blood. This receptor was identified in a woman older than 75 in good health. The CDR3 corresponds to CSARDVEVVSYGNTF. DNA sequence: TGCAGTGCTAGAGATGTGGAGGTCGTTAGCTATGGCAACACCTTC.